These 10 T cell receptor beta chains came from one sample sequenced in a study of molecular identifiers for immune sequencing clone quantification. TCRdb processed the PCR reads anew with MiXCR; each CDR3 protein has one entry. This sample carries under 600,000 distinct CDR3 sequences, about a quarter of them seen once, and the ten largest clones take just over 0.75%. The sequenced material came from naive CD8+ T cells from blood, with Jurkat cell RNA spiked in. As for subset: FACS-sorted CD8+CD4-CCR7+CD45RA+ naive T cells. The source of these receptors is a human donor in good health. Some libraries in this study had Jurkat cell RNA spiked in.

The CDR3 here is CASSLLGKEGEKLFF. The CDR3 coding sequence is TGTGCCAGCAGTCTCCTCGGGAAGGAGGGTGAAAAACTGTTTTTT. The V and J genes are TRBV19 and TRBJ1-4; D remains unclear. CDR3 length: 15 residues. Trimming left V 9 bases short and J 7 bases short, with 21 bases between. Germline-derived CDR1 and CDR2 are LNHDA and SQIVND (reference sequence).

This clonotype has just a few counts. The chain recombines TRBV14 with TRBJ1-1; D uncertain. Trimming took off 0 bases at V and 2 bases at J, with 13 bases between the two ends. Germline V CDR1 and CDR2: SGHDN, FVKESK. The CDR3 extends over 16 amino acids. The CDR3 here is CASSQEKGWENTEAFF. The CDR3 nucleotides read TGTGCCAGCAGCCAAGAGAAGGGATGGGAAAACACTGAAGCTTTCTTT. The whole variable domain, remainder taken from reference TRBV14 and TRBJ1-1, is EAGVTQFPSHSVIEKGQTVTLRCDPISGHDNLYWYRRVMGKEIKFLLHFVKESKQDESGMPNNRFLAERTGGTYSTLKVQPAELEDSGVYFCASSQEKGWENTEAFFGQGTRLTVV.

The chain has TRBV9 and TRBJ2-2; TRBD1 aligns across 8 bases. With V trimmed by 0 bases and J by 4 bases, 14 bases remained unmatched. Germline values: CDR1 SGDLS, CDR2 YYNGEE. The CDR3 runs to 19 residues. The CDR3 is CASSVEPSPGQGFTGELFF. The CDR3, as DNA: TGTGCCAGCAGCGTAGAACCCTCCCCCGGACAGGGTTTCACCGGGGAGCTGTTTTTT.

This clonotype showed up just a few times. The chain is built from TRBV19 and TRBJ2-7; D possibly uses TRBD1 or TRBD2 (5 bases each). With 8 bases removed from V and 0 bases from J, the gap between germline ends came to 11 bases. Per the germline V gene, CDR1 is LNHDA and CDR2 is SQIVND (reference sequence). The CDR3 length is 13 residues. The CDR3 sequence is CASAWGISYEQYF. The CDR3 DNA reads TGTGCCAGTGCGTGGGGGATCTCCTACGAGCAGTACTTC.

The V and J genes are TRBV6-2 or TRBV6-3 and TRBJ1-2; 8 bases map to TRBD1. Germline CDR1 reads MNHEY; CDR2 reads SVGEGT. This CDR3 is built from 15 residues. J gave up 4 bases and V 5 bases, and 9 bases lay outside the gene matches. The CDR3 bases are TGTGCCAGCAGTCCCCTCCTGGACAGGGCCTATGGCTACACCTTC. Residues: CASSPLLDRAYGYTF.

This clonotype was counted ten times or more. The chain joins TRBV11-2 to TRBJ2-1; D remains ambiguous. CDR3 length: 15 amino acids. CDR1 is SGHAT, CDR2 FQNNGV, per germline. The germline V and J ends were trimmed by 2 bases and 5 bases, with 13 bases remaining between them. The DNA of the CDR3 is TGTGCCAGCAGCTTACTCAGAAACAAAAACAATGAGCAGTTCTTC. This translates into CASSLLRNKNNEQFF.

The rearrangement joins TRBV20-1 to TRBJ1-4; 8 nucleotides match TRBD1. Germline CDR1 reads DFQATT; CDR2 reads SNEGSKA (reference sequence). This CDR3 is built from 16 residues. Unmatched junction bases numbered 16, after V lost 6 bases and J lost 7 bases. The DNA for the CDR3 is TGCAGTGCACCTGGACAGGGCGATGTATTCGTTGAAAAACTGTTTTTT. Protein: CSAPGQGDVFVEKLFF.

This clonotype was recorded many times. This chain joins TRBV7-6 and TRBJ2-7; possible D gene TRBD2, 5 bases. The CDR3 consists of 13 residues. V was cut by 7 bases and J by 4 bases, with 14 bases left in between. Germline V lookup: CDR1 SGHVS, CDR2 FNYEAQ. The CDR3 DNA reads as TGTGCCAGCACCTCAGGAACGGGGTACGAGCAGTACTTC. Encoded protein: CASTSGTGYEQYF.

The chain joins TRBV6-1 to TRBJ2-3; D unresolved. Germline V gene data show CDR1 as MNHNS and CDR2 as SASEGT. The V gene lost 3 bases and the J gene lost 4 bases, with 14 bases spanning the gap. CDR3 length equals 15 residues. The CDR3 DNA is TGTGCCAGCAGTGAGCCTAGACAAGGACCAGATACGCAGTATTTT. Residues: CASSEPRQGPDTQYF.

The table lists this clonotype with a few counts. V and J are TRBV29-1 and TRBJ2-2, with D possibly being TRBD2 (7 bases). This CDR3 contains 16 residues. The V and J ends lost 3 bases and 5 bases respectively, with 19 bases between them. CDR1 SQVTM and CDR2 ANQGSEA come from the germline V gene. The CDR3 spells CSVDSARGGGTGELFF. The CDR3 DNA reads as TGCAGCGTTGACTCTGCGAGGGGGGGAGGAACCGGGGAGCTGTTTTTT.